This TCR beta chain was sequenced for a study of shared clonotypes between healthy human individuals (dated by TCRdb to about 2020). For the study in its entirety: Three men and two women, aged 18 to 49 years, made up the cohort. Libraries were prepared and TCR repertoires were sequenced by different laboratories using diverse techniques, in order to increase sequencing depth and limit assay-specific biases. Each donor's leukapheresis produced roughly between roughly 0.85 and 9.5 billion PBMCs. To estimate repertoire size and how much clonotypes are shared between individuals, the study performed deep sequencing of blood TCR repertoires from five healthy adults. For each donor, CD4 naive and CD4 memory were each run on three plates, CD8 naive on two plates, and CD8 memory on one plate.

Donors were healthy HIV-negative adults with no recently reported acute infections or vaccinations. All donors were Caucasian adults living in Nashville, Tennessee, USA. Magnetic negative selection was used to enrich CD4+ T cells, after which naive cells were positively selected on CD45RA and the negative fraction became the memory subset. After blood collection by leukapheresis, PBMCs were isolated using Ficoll-Histopaque density gradient centrifugation and then cryopreserved in the vapor phase of liquid nitrogen. Analytical flow cytometry was used to check the purity and quantity of every magnetically sorted T cell population. From each sorted fraction, genomic DNA was isolated and quantified by UV absorbance on a Nanodrop 2000c. Using the deep immunoSEQ assay, TCR CDR3 regions were amplified from genomic DNA by multiplex PCR. Extracted genomic DNA from each cell subset was distributed evenly across all wells of several immunoSEQ 96-well plates, and each plate was treated as a replicate. For sorted subsets, 200 to 250 ng of genomic DNA, equivalent to 25,000 to 30,000 T cell genomes, went into each replicate PCR. The purified libraries were quantified using a Qubit 3.0 fluorometer, sized with a Bioanalyzer 2100, and then quantified again using the KAPA Library Quantification kit. Every immunoSEQ 96-well plate was sequenced on a separate single-read 150-cycle Illumina NextSeq 550 flow cell. Regarding the original processing steps: Because the immunoSEQ output held only junctional sequences and lacked quality scores, the filtering could not match the filtering applied to full-length reads. To assign V/J genes and CDR3, sequences were annotated against IMGT germline references using PyIR, a Python wrapper for IgBLAST v1.9. Any read was removed if the V/J assignment was weak (E-value above 1e-6), the CDR3 was missing, or the read contained stop codons, out-of-frame junctions, or ambiguous translated residues. A V3J clonotype was defined by an identical inferred V gene, J gene, and CDR3 amino acid sequence. To compute the percentage overlap between repertoires, the number of shared unique clonotypes was divided by the size of the smaller repertoire. Richness of each repertoire was evaluated using RTK rarefaction, the Chao1 estimator, and Recon v2.1 estimates of unobserved clonotypes. Generation probabilities were computed with OLGA for all TCRbeta clonotypes obtained by the gDNA method from a few donors. The table comes from immuneACCESS by way of TCRdb, which keeps in-frame sequences with V and J called. Part of the clones is missing from these tables; in studies checked, under half for an unresolved V gene and the rest for unknown reasons. Clone size and V and J calls were adopted from that table, with D and trimming inferred from the DNA. The sample table shows approximately 2,000,000 clones, and around 93% are seen once. The ten largest account for approximately 0.41% of the sample.

The junction shows trimming of 3 bases on V and 4 bases on J, plus 16 bases between the germline ends. Looking up the germline V gene yields CDR1 KGHSH and CDR2 LQKENI. From its cysteine to its phenylalanine, the CDR3 spans 16 amino acids. Left in the record is the CDR3 DNA by itself, 48 bases read in frame from the first base. The investigation overall reported the following: Only blood was sampled, and tissue TCR repertoires likely differ from those in blood. Compared with non-shared clonotypes, clonotypes shared by all four sorted-subset donors had higher generation probabilities. Because the study included only a small number of donors, the genetic and exposure-history diversity represented was limited. Incomplete sequencing was indicated by rarefaction of sorted-subset datasets, despite the large sequencing depth. Pairwise subsampling led to the expectation that sequencing depth would affect the degree of clonotype sharing among donors. Across a few donors, about 4.5% of naive CD4, around 3.5% of naive CD8, under 2.5% of memory CD4, and approximately 0.4% of memory CD8 clonotypes were shared. Naive subsets generally had larger estimated clonotype richness than memory subsets did.

As concerns this clone: Its antigen has not been determined. No qualities accompany the bases; no much larger clone lies one base away.

This receptor was obtained from a man aged 18 to 35 in good health. Some clones in this sample may be carry-over from other donors' samples. The sequencing input was naive CD4+ T cells from PBMCs. According to the study, the label for this sample's cell subset or site signals: CD45RA+ positively selected. The sequence joins TRBV18 to TRBJ1-5; a tentative D match to TRBD1 spans 5 bases. The nucleotide sequence reads as follows: TGTGCCAGCTCACCCCGACAGACAAGGGCAAATCAGCCCCAGCATTTT. The translation is CASSPRQTRANQPQHF.